Below, 10 T cell receptor beta chains from the same sample are listed, as sequenced in a study of T cell responses to AZD1222 COVID-19 vaccine. Sequencing was performed with immunoSEQ multiplex PCR; in TCRdb, only in-frame clones are kept and a portion is missing. The sample consists of about 120,000 clones, roughly 84% of them appearing once. Sequencing was performed on peripheral blood, taken on day 0 of AZD1222 vaccination. The source of these receptors is an adult in good health.

CDR3 sequence (DNA): TGTGCCAGTAGTATGGAGGTCTTCTCCTATAATTCACCCCTCCACTTT. Its translation is CASSMEVFSYNSPLHF. The J gene is TRBJ1-6, the V gene TRBV19; unclear D gene. V was trimmed by 3 bases and J by 0 bases, leaving 9 bases between them. Germline CDR1 reads LNHDA; CDR2 reads SQIVND (reference sequence). The CDR3 length is 16 residues.

This clone was recorded a few times. The chain combines TRBV9 with TRBJ2-2, with 16 bases that match TRBD2. The CDR3 spans 19 residues. Trimming cost V 3 bases and J 0 bases; bases outside gene matches: 5. Germline V lookup: CDR1 SGDLS, CDR2 YYNGEE. The DNA of the CDR3 is TGTGCCAGCAGCGCCAGGGGACTAGCGGGAGGGACGAACACCGGGGAGCTGTTTTTT. Its protein product is CASSARGLAGGTNTGELFF.

The rearrangement links TRBV11-3 to TRBJ2-1; no definite D call. CDR1 is SGHNT and CDR2 is YENEEA in the germline V gene. V lost 1 base and J 2 bases, leaving 12 bases between the germline ends. This CDR3 contains 16 residues. The CDR3 sequence is CASSLGPASAYNEQFF. The CDR3 coding sequence is TGTGCCAGCAGCTTAGGCCCCGCTTCAGCCTACAATGAGCAGTTCTTC.

This sequence joins TRBV28 and TRBJ1-3; 7 positions match TRBD1. J was trimmed by 2 bases and V by 3 bases; bases with no gene match: 7. The CDR3 loop spans 16 amino acids. The V gene's germline CDR1 is MDHEN and CDR2 SYDVKM. CDR3 in amino acids: CASSFLDRVAGNTIYF. CDR3 coding DNA: TGTGCCAGCAGTTTCCTTGACAGGGTTGCTGGAAACACCATATATTTT.

The V gene is TRBV5-6, the J gene TRBJ2-1, with 9 bases fitting TRBD2. V gave up 0 bases and J gave up 2 bases; unmatched junction bases: 0. Germline CDR1 is SGHDT and CDR2 is YYEEEE. This CDR3 is 15 amino acids long. The CDR3 reads CASSLASGAYNEQFF. As DNA, the CDR3 is TGTGCCAGCAGCTTGGCTAGCGGGGCCTACAATGAGCAGTTCTTC.

This clone was observed a single time. The CDR3 DNA reads as TGTGCCAGCGGAAGTTTGGCGGGAGGGACCTACGAGCAGTACTTC. Its protein product is CASGSLAGGTYEQYF. The V and J genes are TRBV28 and TRBJ2-7; 9 bases align to TRBD2. Germline-derived CDR1 and CDR2 are MDHEN and SYDVKM. The ends lost 8 bases at V and 2 bases at J; junction bases unmatched: 10. This CDR3 is built from 15 residues. Looking up the rest from reference TRBV28 and TRBJ2-7 gives the full variable domain: DVKVTQSSRYLVKRTGEKVFLECVQDMDHENMFWYRQDPGLGLRLIYFSYDVKMKEKGDIPEGYSVSREKKERFSLILESASTNQTSMYLCASGSLAGGTYEQYFGPGTRLTVT.

This chain joins TRBV30 and TRBJ2-2, with a possible D match to TRBD2 (6 bases). V was pared by 5 bases and J by 0 bases, with 16 bases between. Per germline, CDR1 GTSNPN and CDR2 SVGIG (reference sequence). The CDR3 sequence is 16 residues long. The CDR3 spells CAWGTWEAPNTGELFF. The CDR3 DNA sequence: TGTGCCTGGGGAACCTGGGAGGCACCGAACACCGGGGAGCTGTTTTTT.

The chain is built from TRBV6-1 and TRBJ2-3; D is possibly TRBD2 (6 bases). Germline V lookup: CDR1 MNHNS, CDR2 SASEGT. The CDR3 runs to 17 residues. V was trimmed by 0 bases and J by 1 base, leaving 14 bases between them. CDR3 DNA sequence: TGTGCCAGCAGTGAAGCGTTTATTACGGGGGGCACAGATACGCAGTATTTT. It yields the protein CASSEAFITGGTDTQYF.

The chain is built from TRBV6-1 and TRBJ2-5; the match to TRBD1 covers 8 bases. Trimming removed 0 bases from V and 4 bases from J; junction bases left unmatched: 7. The CDR3 contains 16 residues. CDR1 MNHNS and CDR2 SASEGT come from the germline V gene. CDR3 in amino acids: CASSEAPQGARETQYF. The CDR3 DNA is TGTGCCAGCAGTGAAGCCCCGCAGGGGGCGAGAGAGACCCAGTACTTC.

The rearrangement joins TRBV5-1 to TRBJ1-3; D is undetermined. The CDR3 sequence is 14 residues long. Trimming took off 5 bases at V and 4 bases at J, with 13 bases between the two ends. The germline V gene has CDR1 SGHRS and CDR2 YFSETQ. CDR3 loop: CASRYATAGNTIYF. The CDR3 nucleotides are TGCGCCAGCAGATATGCCACGGCCGGAAACACCATATATTTT.